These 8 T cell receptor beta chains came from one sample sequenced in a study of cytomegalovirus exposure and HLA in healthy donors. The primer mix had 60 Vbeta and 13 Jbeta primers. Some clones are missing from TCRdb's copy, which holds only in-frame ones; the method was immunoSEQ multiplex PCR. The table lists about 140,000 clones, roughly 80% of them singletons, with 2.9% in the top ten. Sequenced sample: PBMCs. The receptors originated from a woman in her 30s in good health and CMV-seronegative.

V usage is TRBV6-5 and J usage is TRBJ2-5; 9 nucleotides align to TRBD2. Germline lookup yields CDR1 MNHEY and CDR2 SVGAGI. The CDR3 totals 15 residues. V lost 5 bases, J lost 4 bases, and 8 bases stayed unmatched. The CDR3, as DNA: TGTGCCAGCAGTCCGATAGCGGGGGCGGGAGAGACCCAGTACTTC. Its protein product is CASSPIAGAGETQYF.

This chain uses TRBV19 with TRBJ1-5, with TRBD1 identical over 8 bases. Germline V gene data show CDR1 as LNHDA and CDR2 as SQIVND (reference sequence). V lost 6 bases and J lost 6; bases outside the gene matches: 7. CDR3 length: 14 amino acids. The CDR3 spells CASRALDRAQPQHF. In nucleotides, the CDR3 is TGTGCCAGTAGGGCTTTGGACAGGGCTCAGCCCCAGCATTTT.

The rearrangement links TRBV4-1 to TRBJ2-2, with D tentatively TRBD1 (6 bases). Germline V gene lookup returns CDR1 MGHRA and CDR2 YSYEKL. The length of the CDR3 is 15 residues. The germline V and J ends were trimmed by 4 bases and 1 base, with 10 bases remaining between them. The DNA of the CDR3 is TGCGCCAGCAGCCTCGGGACACTGAACACCGGGGAGCTGTTTTTT. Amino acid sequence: CASSLGTLNTGELFF.

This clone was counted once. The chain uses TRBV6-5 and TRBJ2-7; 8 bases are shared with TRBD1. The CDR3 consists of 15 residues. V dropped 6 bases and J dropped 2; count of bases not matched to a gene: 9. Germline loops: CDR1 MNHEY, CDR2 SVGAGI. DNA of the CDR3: TGTGCCAGCAGCCTCCGACAGGGGCGACCCTACGAGCAGTACTTC. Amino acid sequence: CASSLRQGRPYEQYF.

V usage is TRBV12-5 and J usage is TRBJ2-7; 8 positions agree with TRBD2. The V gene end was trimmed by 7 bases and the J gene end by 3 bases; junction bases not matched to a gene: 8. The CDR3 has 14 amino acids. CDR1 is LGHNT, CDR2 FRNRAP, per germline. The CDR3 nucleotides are TGTGCTAGTGCCCTAAGCGGGGGTTACTACGAGCAGTACTTC. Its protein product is CASALSGGYYEQYF. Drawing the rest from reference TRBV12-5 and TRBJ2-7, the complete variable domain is DARVTQTPRHKVTEMGQEVTMRCQPILGHNTVFWYRQTMMQGLELLAYFRNRAPLDDSGMPKDRFSAEMPDATLATLKIQPSEPRDSAVYFCASALSGGYYEQYFGPGTRLTVT.

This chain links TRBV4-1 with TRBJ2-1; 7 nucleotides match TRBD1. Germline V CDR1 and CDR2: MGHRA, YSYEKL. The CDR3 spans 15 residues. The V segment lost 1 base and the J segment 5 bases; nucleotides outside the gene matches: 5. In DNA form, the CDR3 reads TGCGCCAGCAGCCAAGCCCTAGGGACAGACAATGAGCAGTTCTTC. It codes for CASSQALGTDNEQFF.

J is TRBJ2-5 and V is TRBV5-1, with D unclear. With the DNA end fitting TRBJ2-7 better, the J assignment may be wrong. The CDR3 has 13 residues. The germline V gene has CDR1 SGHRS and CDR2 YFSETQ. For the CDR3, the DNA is TGCGCCAGCAGCATGAGCTCCTCCTACGAGCAGTACTTC. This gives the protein CASSMSSSYEQYF.

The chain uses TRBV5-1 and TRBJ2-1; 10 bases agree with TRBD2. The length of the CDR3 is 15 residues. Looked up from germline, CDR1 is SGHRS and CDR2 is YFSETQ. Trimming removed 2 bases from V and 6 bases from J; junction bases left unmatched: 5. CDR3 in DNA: TGCGCCAGCAGCTTTTCCCCTAGCGGGAGCAATGAGCAGTTCTTC. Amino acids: CASSFSPSGSNEQFF.